These T cell receptor beta chains were read from a single sample in a study of T cell repertoires in cytomegalovirus infection. Via MiXCR, TCRdb re-called the reads, giving one row per CDR3 protein. The sample consists of about 600,000 distinct CDR3 sequences, approximately 25% of them appearing once. Sequencing was performed on CD8+ T cells from PBMCs. All receptors come from a human donor in good health (CMV status not recorded). Some clones in this sample may be carry-over from other donors' samples. The CDR3 runs from the conserved cysteine through the conserved F or W. D genes are given only for firm matches. Size tells how often a clone was seen (once, few, many) or the class of an expanded clone, and some rows leave it out.

TRBV7-2	TRBD1	TRBJ1-2	few	TGTGCCAGCAGCAAACCGGGACAGGGTCATGTTCCCTATGGCTACACCTTC	CASSKPGQGHVPYGYTF
TRBV2	-	TRBJ1-1	few	TGTGCCAGCAGTACAGACAAAGGACACGGGTCCTATACTCCTGAAGCTTTCTTT	CASSTDKGHGSYTPEAFF
TRBV20-1	-	TRBJ2-3	many	TGCAGTGCTCCGAGTGGGGCGGTAATTTCCACAGATACGCAGTATTTT	CSAPSGAVISTDTQYF
TRBV12-3/TRBV12-4	-	TRBJ1-5	-	TGTGCCAGCAGTTTCATATATGGGCCCGGGGATAGCAATCAGCCCCAGCATTTT	CASSFIYGPGDSNQPQHF
TRBV7-6	-	TRBJ1-4	-	TGTGCCAGCAGCTTTGAACAGTTTAATGAAAAACTGTTTTTT	CASSFEQFNEKLFF
TRBV29-1	TRBD2	TRBJ2-1	few	TGCAGCGTTGAAGGGGTGGTTTGGCGGGGGGGCTCCTACAATGAGCAGTTCTTC	CSVEGVVWRGGSYNEQFF
TRBV20-1	-	TRBJ2-1	few	TGCAGTGCTAGGCAGGGGCCCAGCTCCTACAATGAGCAGTTCTTC	CSARQGPSSYNEQFF
TRBV28	-	TRBJ2-3	-	TGTGCCAGCAGTTCGTATCCTCGGGACGGCCCCACAGATACGCAGTATTTT	CASSSYPRDGPTDTQYF
TRBV7-2	TRBD1	TRBJ1-6	-	TGTGCCAGCAGCCCTAGGACAGGGCGTAATTCACCCCTCCACTTT	CASSPRTGRNSPLHF
TRBV27	-	TRBJ1-2	few	TGTGCCAGCAGGAAAGGAGGCTTGAGGGGCTATGGCTACACCTTC	CASRKGGLRGYGYTF
TRBV20-1	TRBD1	TRBJ1-4	-	TGCAGTGCTTTCGACAGGGGAAGACCCTCGGTGGAAAAACTGTTTTTT	CSAFDRGRPSVEKLFF
TRBV6-1	TRBD2	TRBJ2-7	few	TGTGCCAGCAGTTCCGGACTAGTAAAGTACTTC	CASSSGLVKYF
TRBV7-9	-	TRBJ1-2	many	TGTGCCAGCAAGGCAGGCGGTGGCTACACCTTC	CASKAGGGYTF
TRBV6-1	-	TRBJ2-1	many	TGTGCCAGCAGTGAAGAAGAAGCTGGGGGGCTGGAGAATGAGCAGTTCTTC	CASSEEEAGGLENEQFF
TRBV6-5	-	TRBJ2-1	few	TGTGCCAGCAGTTACTCGATTGGACGAACCAATGAGCAGTTCTTC	CASSYSIGRTNEQFF
TRBV19	-	TRBJ2-1	few	TGTGCCAGTAGTGAGGACGGGTACAATGAGCAGTTCTTC	CASSEDGYNEQFF
TRBV20-1	-	TRBJ1-2	-	TGCAGTGCTAGAGATCGGAGGAGCAACTATGGCTACACCTTC	CSARDRRSNYGYTF
TRBV20-1	-	TRBJ1-2	-	TGCAGTGCTAGAGGTACCACAAAGGGTATAACCGTCTATGGCTACACCTTC	CSARGTTKGITVYGYTF
TRBV7-9	-	TRBJ1-4	-	TGTGCCAGCAGCCCAGGGTCAACTAATGAAAAACTGTTTTTT	CASSPGSTNEKLFF
TRBV28	-	TRBJ1-2	few	TGTGCCAGCTACCCCGGGATCCTCTATGGCTACACCTTC	CASYPGILYGYTF
TRBV7-9	TRBD1	TRBJ1-2	-	TGTGCCAGTGGATCAGGGGGTAATAACTATGGCTACACCTTC	CASGSGGNNYGYTF
TRBV5-8	TRBD1	TRBJ2-2	few	TGTGCCAGCAGCTTGGATCCCGGGACAGGTGGCTACACCGGGGAGCTGTTTTTT	CASSLDPGTGGYTGELFF
TRBV7-6	TRBD2	TRBJ2-3	-	TGTGCCAGCAGCTCCAGCGGGGCGATCACAGATACGCAGTATTTT	CASSSSGAITDTQYF
TRBV7-8	-	TRBJ1-5	many	TGTGCCAGCAGCTTAAAATGGCCCGGGACGAAGGCCCAGCATTTT	CASSLKWPGTKAQHF
TRBV7-2	TRBD2	TRBJ2-1	many	TGTGCCAGCAGCTTAAGCGGGAGACAAAGCTCCTACAATGAGCAGTTCTTC	CASSLSGRQSSYNEQFF
TRBV20-1	TRBD1	TRBJ2-5	-	TGCAGTGCTAGAGCCCGAGGGGGCACCCAGTACTTC	CSARARGGTQYF
TRBV23-1	-	TRBJ2-5	many	TGCGCCAGCAGTCAATCGGAGGTAGAGGGCAGGGGAGCCGAGACCCAGTACTTC	CASSQSEVEGRGAETQYF
TRBV10-3	-	TRBJ2-7	many	TGTGCCACCCGGGTGGGCCTCCCTGAGGAGCAGTACTTC	CATRVGLPEEQYF
TRBV6-5	TRBD1	TRBJ2-7	-	TGTGCCAGCAGGCCCGGGACAGGAATTTCCTACGAGCAGTACTTC	CASRPGTGISYEQYF
TRBV6-5	TRBD1	TRBJ2-3	-	TGTGCCAGCAGTTTCCAAGGACAGGGAGCAGATACGCAGTATTTT	CASSFQGQGADTQYF
TRBV10-3	-	TRBJ1-1	-	TGTGCCATCAGTGACCCGGGCACCGAGGAGACTGAAGCTTTCTTT	CAISDPGTEETEAFF
TRBV6-6	-	TRBJ2-1	-	TGTGCCAGCAGTTACTCCATCCGGGAGACCTACAATGAGCAGTTCTTC	CASSYSIRETYNEQFF
TRBV28	-	TRBJ2-6	many	TGTGCCAGCAGTCCTGGGGCCAACGTCCTGACTTTC	CASSPGANVLTF
TRBV29-1	-	TRBJ2-5	-	TGCAGCGTTGAAGGTCATCCCTCCGGCGGAGAGACCCAGTACTTC	CSVEGHPSGGETQYF
TRBV12-3/TRBV12-4	-	TRBJ2-7	few	TGTGCCAGTGGCGGGGCCGGTGTCGAGCAGTACTTC	CASGGAGVEQYF
TRBV7-8	-	TRBJ2-2	few	TGTGCCAGCAGCTTAGAGGGGTATTTGATGAACACCGGGGAGCTGTTTTTT	CASSLEGYLMNTGELFF
TRBV7-9	TRBD2	TRBJ2-6	many	TGTGCCAGCAGCCTAGCGGACTCTGGGGCCAACGTCCTGACTTTC	CASSLADSGANVLTF
TRBV25-1	TRBD1	TRBJ2-1	many	TGTGCCAGCAGTGAATATTTCGAAGGGACAGGGGGGTACAATGAGCAGTTCTTC	CASSEYFEGTGGYNEQFF
TRBV4-3	TRBD1	TRBJ1-5	few	TGCGCCAGCAGTCCCGGGACAGGGCTTTTAGACAATCAGCCCCAGCATTTT	CASSPGTGLLDNQPQHF
TRBV7-9	-	TRBJ1-2	-	TGTGCCAGCAGCCCAACCGGGACCTTCTATGGCTACACCTTC	CASSPTGTFYGYTF
TRBV7-9	-	TRBJ2-7	many	TGTGCCAGCTCTCCGGCCGGGGGCTTAGGCTACGAGCAGTACTTC	CASSPAGGLGYEQYF
TRBV29-1	-	TRBJ2-7	few	TGCAGCGTCGCCCGTTCGGGGGACGAGCAGTACTTC	CSVARSGDEQYF
TRBV20-1	-	TRBJ1-1	few	TGCAGTGCGGGGACCTGGGCGGTAACTGAAGCTTTCTTT	CSAGTWAVTEAFF
TRBV20-1	TRBD2	TRBJ2-1	-	TGCAGTGCTAGACAGCGGGGGAGGTACAATGAGCAGTTCTTC	CSARQRGRYNEQFF
TRBV7-2	-	TRBJ2-1	many	TGTGCCAGCAGCGTAGGGGGGACGTCCTACAATGAGCAGTTCTTC	CASSVGGTSYNEQFF
TRBV7-6	-	TRBJ2-1	many	TGTGCCAGCAGCCCGCGGACGGGGGATTCGTACAATGAGCAGTTCTTC	CASSPRTGDSYNEQFF
TRBV6-6	TRBD1	TRBJ1-2	many	TGTGCCAGCAGGATCTTGAATAGGCGCCGGGACAGTAAGACCTTTAACTATGGCTACACCTTC	CASRILNRRRDSKTFNYGYTF
TRBV7-2	-	TRBJ1-5	many	TGTGCCAGCAGCTTAGACTGGGTAGGTCAGCCCCAGCATTTT	CASSLDWVGQPQHF
TRBV28	-	TRBJ1-1	many	TGTGCCAGCAGTGAGACGGGCCTCTCCACTGAAGCTTTCTTT	CASSETGLSTEAFF
TRBV15	-	TRBJ2-1	-	TGTGTCACCAGCAGAGACATAGGTCTCCGAGGAGCCAATGAGCAGTTCTTC	CVTSRDIGLRGANEQFF
TRBV2	-	TRBJ2-1	-	TGTGCCAGCACTCGGACCCGGCGGGAGCAGTTCTTC	CASTRTRREQFF
TRBV20-1	-	TRBJ2-7	-	TGCAGTGTGGCCTGGGCTAGTAGCGGATGGTCCTACGAGCAGTACTTC	CSVAWASSGWSYEQYF